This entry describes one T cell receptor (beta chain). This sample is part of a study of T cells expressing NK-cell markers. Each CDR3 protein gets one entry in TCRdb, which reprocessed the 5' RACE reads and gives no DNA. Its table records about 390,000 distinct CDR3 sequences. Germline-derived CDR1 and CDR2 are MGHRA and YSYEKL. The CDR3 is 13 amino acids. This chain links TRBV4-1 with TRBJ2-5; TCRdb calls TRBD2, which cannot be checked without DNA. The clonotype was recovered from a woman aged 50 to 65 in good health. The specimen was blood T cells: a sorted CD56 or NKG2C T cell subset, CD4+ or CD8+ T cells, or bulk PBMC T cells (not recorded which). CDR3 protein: CASRGVDQETQYF.